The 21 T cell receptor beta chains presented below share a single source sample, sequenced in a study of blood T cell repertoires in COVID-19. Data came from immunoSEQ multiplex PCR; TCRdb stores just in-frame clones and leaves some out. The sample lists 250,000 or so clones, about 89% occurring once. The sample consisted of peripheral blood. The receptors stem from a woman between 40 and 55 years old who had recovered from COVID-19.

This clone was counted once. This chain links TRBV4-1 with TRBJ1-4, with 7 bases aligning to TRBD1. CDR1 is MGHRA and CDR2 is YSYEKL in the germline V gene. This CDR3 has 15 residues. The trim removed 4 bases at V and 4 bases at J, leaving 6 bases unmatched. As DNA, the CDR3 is TGCGCCAGCAGCCGAATTAGGGACAGTAATGAAAAACTGTTTTTT. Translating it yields CASSRIRDSNEKLFF.

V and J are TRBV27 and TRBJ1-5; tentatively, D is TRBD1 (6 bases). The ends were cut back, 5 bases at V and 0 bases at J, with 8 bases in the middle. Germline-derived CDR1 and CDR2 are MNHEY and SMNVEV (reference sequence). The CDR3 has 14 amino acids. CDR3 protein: CASSQGFSNQPQHF. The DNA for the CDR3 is TGTGCCAGCAGTCAGGGGTTTAGCAATCAGCCCCAGCATTTT.

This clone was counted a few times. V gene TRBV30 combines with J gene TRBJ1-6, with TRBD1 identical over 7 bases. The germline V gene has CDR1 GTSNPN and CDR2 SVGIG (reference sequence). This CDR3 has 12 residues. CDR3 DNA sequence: TGTACCTCGGGACAGTTCAATTCACCCCTCCACTTT. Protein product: CTSGQFNSPLHF. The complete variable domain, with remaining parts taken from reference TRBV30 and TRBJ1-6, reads SQTIHQWPATLVQPVGSPLSLECTVEGTSNPNLYWYRQAAGRGLQLLFYSVGIGQISSEVPQNLSASRPQDRQFILSSKKLLLSDSGFYLCTSGQFNSPLHFGNGTRLTVT.

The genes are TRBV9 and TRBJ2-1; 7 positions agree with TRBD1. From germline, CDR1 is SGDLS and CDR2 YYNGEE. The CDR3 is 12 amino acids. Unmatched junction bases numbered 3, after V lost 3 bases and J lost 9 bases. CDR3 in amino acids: CASSAGQIEQFF. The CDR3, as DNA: TGTGCCAGCAGCGCGGGACAGATTGAGCAGTTCTTC.

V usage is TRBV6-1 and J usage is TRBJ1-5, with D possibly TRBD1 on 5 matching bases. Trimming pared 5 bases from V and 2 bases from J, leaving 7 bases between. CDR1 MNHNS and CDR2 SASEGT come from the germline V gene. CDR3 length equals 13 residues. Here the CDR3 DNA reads TGTGCCAGCAGTCCCAGGGGCAATCAGCCCCAGCATTTT. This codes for CASSPRGNQPQHF.

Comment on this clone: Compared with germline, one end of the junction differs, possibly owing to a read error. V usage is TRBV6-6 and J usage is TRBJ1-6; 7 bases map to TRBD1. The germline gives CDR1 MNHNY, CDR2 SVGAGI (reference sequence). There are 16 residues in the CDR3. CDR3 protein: CASSYAGRGNNSPLHF. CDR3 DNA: TGTGCCAGCAGTTACGCTGGCAGGGGGAATAACTCACCCCTCCACTTT.

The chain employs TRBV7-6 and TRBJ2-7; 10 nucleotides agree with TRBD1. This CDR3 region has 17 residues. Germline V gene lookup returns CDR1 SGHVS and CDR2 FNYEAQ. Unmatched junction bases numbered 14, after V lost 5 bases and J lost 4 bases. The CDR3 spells CASSPYRGQGLFYEQYF. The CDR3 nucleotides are TGTGCCAGCAGCCCCTACCGGGGACAGGGGTTATTTTACGAGCAGTACTTC.

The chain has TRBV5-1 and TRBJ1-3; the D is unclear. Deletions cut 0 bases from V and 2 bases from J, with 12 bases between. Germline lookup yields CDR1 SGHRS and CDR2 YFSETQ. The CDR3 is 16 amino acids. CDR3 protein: CASSLGAGETGNTIYF. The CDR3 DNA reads TGCGCCAGCAGCTTGGGAGCCGGGGAAACTGGAAACACCATATATTTT.

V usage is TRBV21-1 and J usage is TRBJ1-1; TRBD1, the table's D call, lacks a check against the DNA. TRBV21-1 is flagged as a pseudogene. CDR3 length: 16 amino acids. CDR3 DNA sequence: TGTGCCAGCAAGTCCCGGGACAGGGGGATGAACACTGAAGCTTTCTTT. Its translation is CASKSRDRGMNTEAFF.

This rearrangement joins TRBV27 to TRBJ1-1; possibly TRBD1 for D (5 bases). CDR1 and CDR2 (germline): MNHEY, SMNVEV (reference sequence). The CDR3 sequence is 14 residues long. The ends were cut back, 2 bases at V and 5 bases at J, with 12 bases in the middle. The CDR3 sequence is CASSLVEGRTEAFF. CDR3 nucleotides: TGTGCCAGCAGTTTAGTGGAGGGGAGGACTGAAGCTTTCTTT.

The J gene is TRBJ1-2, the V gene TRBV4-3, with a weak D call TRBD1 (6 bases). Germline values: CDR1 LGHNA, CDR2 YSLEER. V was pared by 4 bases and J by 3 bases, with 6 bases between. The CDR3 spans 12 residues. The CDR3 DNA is TGCGCCAGCAGCCGACAGGACTATGGCTACACCTTC. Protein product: CASSRQDYGYTF.

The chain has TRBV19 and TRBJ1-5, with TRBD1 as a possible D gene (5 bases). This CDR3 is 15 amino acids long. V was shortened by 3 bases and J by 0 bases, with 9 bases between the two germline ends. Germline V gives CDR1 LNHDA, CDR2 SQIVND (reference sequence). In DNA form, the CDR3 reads TGTGCCAGTAGTATCTTACAGGCTAGCAATCAGCCCCAGCATTTT. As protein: CASSILQASNQPQHF.

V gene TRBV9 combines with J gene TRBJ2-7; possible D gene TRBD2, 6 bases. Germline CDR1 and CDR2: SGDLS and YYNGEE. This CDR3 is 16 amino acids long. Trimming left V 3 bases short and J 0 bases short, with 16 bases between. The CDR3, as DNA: TGTGCCAGCAGCGGCCGGGACTCTCCCTTCTCCTACGAGCAGTACTTC. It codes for CASSGRDSPFSYEQYF.

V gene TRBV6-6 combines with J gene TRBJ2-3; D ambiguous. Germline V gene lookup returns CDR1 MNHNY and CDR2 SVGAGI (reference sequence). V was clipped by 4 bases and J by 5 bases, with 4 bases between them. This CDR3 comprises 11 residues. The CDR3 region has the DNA TGTGCCAGCAGTTTCAGAGATACGCAGTATTTT. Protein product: CASSFRDTQYF.

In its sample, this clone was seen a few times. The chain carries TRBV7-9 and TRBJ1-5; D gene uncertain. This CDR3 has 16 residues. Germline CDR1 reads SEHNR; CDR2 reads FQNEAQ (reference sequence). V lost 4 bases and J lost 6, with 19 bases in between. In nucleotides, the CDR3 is TGTGCCAGCAGCTCGGGTCCCAGCTACATGGGTCAGCCCCAGCATTTT. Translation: CASSSGPSYMGQPQHF.

As DNA, the CDR3 is TGTGCCAGTGGGGGACCCGGGACAGCCAGCACAGATACGCAGTATTTT. It translates to CASGGPGTASTDTQYF. V is TRBV27 and J is TRBJ2-3; 7 bases line up with TRBD1. The V gene end was trimmed by 9 bases and the J gene end by 0 bases; junction bases not matched to a gene: 12. The CDR3 extends over 16 amino acids. From germline, CDR1 is MNHEY and CDR2 SMNVEV (reference sequence).

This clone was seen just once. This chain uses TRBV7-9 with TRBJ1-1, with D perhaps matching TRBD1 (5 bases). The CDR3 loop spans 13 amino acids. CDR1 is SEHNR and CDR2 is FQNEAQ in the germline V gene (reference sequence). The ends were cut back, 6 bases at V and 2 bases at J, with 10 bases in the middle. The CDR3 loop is CASRQDTNTEAFF. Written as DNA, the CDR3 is TGTGCCAGCAGACAGGACACCAACACTGAAGCTTTCTTT.

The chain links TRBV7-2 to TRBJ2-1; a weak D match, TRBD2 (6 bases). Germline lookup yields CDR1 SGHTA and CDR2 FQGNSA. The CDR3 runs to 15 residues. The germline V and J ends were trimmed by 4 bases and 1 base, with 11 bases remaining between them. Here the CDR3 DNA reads TGTGCCAGCAGCTATAGCGGCCCATCCTACAATGAGCAGTTCTTC. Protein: CASSYSGPSYNEQFF.

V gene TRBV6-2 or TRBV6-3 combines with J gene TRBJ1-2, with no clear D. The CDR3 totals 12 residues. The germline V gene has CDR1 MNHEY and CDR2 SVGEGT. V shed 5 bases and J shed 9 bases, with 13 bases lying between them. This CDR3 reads CASSQYRRSYTF. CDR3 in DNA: TGTGCCAGCAGTCAGTACAGACGGAGCTACACCTTC.

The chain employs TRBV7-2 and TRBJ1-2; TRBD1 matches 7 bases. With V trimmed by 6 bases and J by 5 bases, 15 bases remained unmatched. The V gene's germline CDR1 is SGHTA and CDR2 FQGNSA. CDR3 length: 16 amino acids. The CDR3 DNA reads TGTGCCAGCAGTTTTACTTCGGGACAGTGGCCTTATGGCTACACCTTC. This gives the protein CASSFTSGQWPYGYTF.

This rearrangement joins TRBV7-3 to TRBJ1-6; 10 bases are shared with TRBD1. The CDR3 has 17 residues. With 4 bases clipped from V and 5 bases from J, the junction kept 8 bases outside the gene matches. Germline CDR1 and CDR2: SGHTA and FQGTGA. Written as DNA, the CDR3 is TGTGCCAGCAGCTCCCGACCGACAGGGGGCCATAATTCACCCCTCCACTTT. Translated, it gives CASSSRPTGGHNSPLHF.